This record covers a single TCR beta chain. CDR1 and CDR2 from the germline V gene are SGHTA and FQGNSA. This CDR3 has 14 residues. The V gene end was trimmed by 4 bases and the J gene end by 4 bases; junction bases not matched to a gene: 3. The data belong to a study of blood T cell repertoires in COVID-19. Clones were read by immunoSEQ multiplex PCR, and TCRdb kept only the in-frame ones, dropping some. This sample carries approximately 400,000 clones, more than 80% of them seen once, and the ten largest clones take roughly 1.2%. The clonotype comes from a man aged 35-49 years with acute or convalescent COVID-19. Sequencing input: peripheral blood. V usage is TRBV7-2 and J usage is TRBJ1-1; 10 bases are a match to TRBD1. The CDR3 region has the DNA TGTGCCAGCAGCTCCTGGACAGGGGGCACTGAAGCTTTCTTT. Its protein is CASSSWTGGTEAFF.